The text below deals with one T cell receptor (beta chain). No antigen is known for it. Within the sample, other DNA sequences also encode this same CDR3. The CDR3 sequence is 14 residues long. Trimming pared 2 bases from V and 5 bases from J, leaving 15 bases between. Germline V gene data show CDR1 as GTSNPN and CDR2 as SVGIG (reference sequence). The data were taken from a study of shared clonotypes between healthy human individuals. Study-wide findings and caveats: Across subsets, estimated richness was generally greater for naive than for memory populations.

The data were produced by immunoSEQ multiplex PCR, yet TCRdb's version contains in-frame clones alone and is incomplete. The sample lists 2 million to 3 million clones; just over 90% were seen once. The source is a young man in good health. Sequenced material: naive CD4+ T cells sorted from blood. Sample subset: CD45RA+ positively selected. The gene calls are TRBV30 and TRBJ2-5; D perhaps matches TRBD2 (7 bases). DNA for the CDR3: TGTGCCTGGAGTACGGGGGGCCCGGGGGAGACCCAGTACTTC. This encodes CAWSTGGPGETQYF.